These 16 T cell receptor beta chains came from one sample sequenced in a study of T-cell memory formation after mild COVID-19. One entry per CDR3 protein, called by TCRdb with MiXCR from the 5' RACE reads. Among roughly 110,000 distinct CDR3 sequences, 20% to 25% were seen once, and the ten largest hold roughly two fifths. The specimen sequenced was PBMCs or a T cell subset sorted from them (not recorded which). Receptor source: a man aged 18 to 35 who had mild COVID-19 (a few samples of this study predate the infection). Cell type and time point are not known.

This chain uses TRBV6-2 or TRBV6-3 with TRBJ1-5; D remains ambiguous. Germline V gene sequence: CDR1 MNHEY, CDR2 SVGEGT. The CDR3 runs 12 residues. V was pared by 2 bases and J by 9 bases, with 8 bases between. The CDR3 DNA reads as TGTGCCAGCAGTTACGGCCCTAGGCCCCAGCATTTT. It yields the protein CASSYGPRPQHF.

The chain is built from TRBV18 and TRBJ2-1; D is uncertain. Per germline, CDR1 KGHSH and CDR2 LQKENI. This CDR3 has 13 amino acids. The ends were cut back, 3 bases at V and 4 bases at J, with 7 bases in the middle. Here the CDR3 DNA reads TGTGCCAGCTCACCTGACCCGTACAATGAGCAGTTCTTC. This codes for CASSPDPYNEQFF.

This clonotype was counted between two and nine times. This rearrangement joins TRBV29-1 to TRBJ2-6; D gene unclear. Trimming cost V 5 bases and J 1 base, with 9 bases left between them. Germline V gene lookup returns CDR1 SQVTM and CDR2 ANQGSEA. The CDR3 is made up of 14 amino acids. CDR3 nucleotide sequence: TGCAGCGTTAACGGTGCATCTGGGGCCAACGTCCTGACTTTC. It encodes CSVNGASGANVLTF.

This CDR3 is CASGWTGADTQYF. The CDR3 nucleotides are TGTGCTAGTGGTTGGACCGGGGCAGATACGCAGTATTTT. The chain joins TRBV12-5 to TRBJ2-3; D possibly corresponds to TRBD2 (5 bases). Germline CDR1 LGHNT, CDR2 FRNRAP. Trimming took 4 bases from V and 4 from J, leaving 9 bases between them. CDR3 size: 13 residues. The full variable domain, rest sourced from reference TRBV12-5 and TRBJ2-3, is DARVTQTPRHKVTEMGQEVTMRCQPILGHNTVFWYRQTMMQGLELLAYFRNRAPLDDSGMPKDRFSAEMPDATLATLKIQPSEPRDSAVYFCASGWTGADTQYFGPGTRLTVL.

V and J are TRBV4-3 and TRBJ1-2; D possibly corresponds to TRBD1 (6 bases). The CDR3 is 18 residues long. Germline assignment: CDR1 LGHNA and CDR2 YSLEER. The V gene lost 4 bases and the J gene lost 3 bases, with 24 bases spanning the gap. The CDR3 DNA reads as TGCGCCAGCAGCCGCCGGGACACCAAACCCCCTGGGTACTATGGCTACACCTTC. It specifies CASSRRDTKPPGYYGYTF.

This clonotype was seen more than once but under ten times. The genes are TRBV7-9 and TRBJ1-1, with D maybe TRBD1 (6 bases). V dropped 5 bases and J dropped 0 bases, with 13 bases sitting between them. CDR3 length: 15 amino acids. The germline V gene has CDR1 SEHNR and CDR2 FQNEAQ (reference sequence). CDR3 sequence reads: CASSLGDKLNTEAFF. As DNA, the CDR3 is TGTGCCAGCAGCCTAGGGGACAAACTGAACACTGAAGCTTTCTTT.

The V and J genes are TRBV9 and TRBJ2-3, with 7 positions matching TRBD2. J gave up 1 base and V 5 bases, and 1 base lay outside the gene matches. The CDR3 is 13 residues long. CDR1 and CDR2 from the germline V gene are SGDLS and YYNGEE. Written as DNA, the CDR3 is TGTGCCAGCAGTGGACTAGGCACAGATACGCAGTATTTT. This codes for CASSGLGTDTQYF. Complete variable domain (other parts from reference TRBV9 and TRBJ2-3): DSGVTQTPKHLITATGQRVTLRCSPRSGDLSVYWYQQSLDQGLQFLIQYYNGEERAKGNILERFSAQQFPDLHSELNLSSLELGDSALYFCASSGLGTDTQYFGPGTRLTVL.

On this clonotype: Sequence at one end of the junction differs from germline and may be a read error. This CDR3 reads CATGEAHRGTDTQYF. Written as DNA, the CDR3 is TGTGCCACCGGTGAAGCCCACAGGGGCACAGATACGCAGTATTTT. The genes are TRBV24-1 and TRBJ2-3, with D tentatively TRBD1 (6 bases). The germline CDR1 and CDR2 sequences are KGHDR and SFDVKD. This CDR3 is built from 15 residues.

This clonotype has a single count. The chain combines TRBV12-3 or TRBV12-4 with TRBJ2-1; D is ambiguous. With 6 bases removed from V and 10 bases from J, the gap between germline ends came to 10 bases. This CDR3 spans 11 amino acids. The CDR3 spells CASRSLEEQFF. The CDR3, as DNA: TGTGCCAGCAGATCCTTGGAAGAGCAGTTCTTC.

The V call is TRBV10-3, the J call TRBJ2-6; the match to TRBD1 covers 7 bases. The germline V gene has CDR1 ENHRY and CDR2 SYGVKD. The CDR3 is 16 amino acids. The ends lost 10 bases at V and 0 bases at J; junction bases unmatched: 9. CDR3: CATTDREYSGANVLTF. The CDR3 nucleotides are TGTGCCACAACCGACAGGGAGTACTCTGGGGCCAACGTCCTGACTTTC.

This clonotype showed up many times. The gene calls are TRBV20-1 and TRBJ2-3; possibly TRBD2 for D (6 bases). CDR3 size: 14 residues. Germline assignment: CDR1 DFQATT and CDR2 SNEGSKA (reference sequence). The V gene lost 4 bases and the J gene lost 4 bases, with 15 bases spanning the gap. The CDR3 nucleotides read TGCAGTGCTATGGGACCGAGGGAGGCAGATACGCAGTATTTT. Translated, it gives CSAMGPREADTQYF.

This clonotype showed up just a few times. The rearrangement links TRBV10-3 to TRBJ2-1; 12 bases map to TRBD2. CDR1 and CDR2 from the germline V gene are ENHRY and SYGVKD. The junction had 7 bases not matched to a gene; V was cut back by 6 bases and J by 7 bases. The CDR3 length is 15 residues. CDR3 loop: CAISGWTSGANEQFF. CDR3 DNA: TGTGCCATCAGCGGTTGGACTAGCGGGGCGAATGAGCAGTTCTTC.

This clonotype was seen more than once but under ten times. This CDR3 reads CASSVELQETQYF. In DNA form, the CDR3 reads TGTGCCAGCAGCGTAGAACTACAAGAGACCCAGTACTTC. The genes are TRBV9 and TRBJ2-5; D unclear. The CDR3 contains 13 residues. Germline V gives CDR1 SGDLS, CDR2 YYNGEE. The germline V and J ends were trimmed by 0 bases and 2 bases, with 5 bases remaining between them.

This clonotype was recorded at least ten times. V usage is TRBV5-1 and J usage is TRBJ2-4; D is unclear. Looked up from germline, CDR1 is SGHRS and CDR2 is YFSETQ. The ends were cut back, 4 bases at V and 2 bases at J, with 7 bases in the middle. The CDR3 extends over 13 amino acids. The CDR3 is CASSPGSKNIQYF. Here the CDR3 DNA reads TGCGCCAGCAGCCCTGGATCCAAAAACATTCAGTACTTC.

This chain joins TRBV7-3 and TRBJ2-3, with TRBD2 identical over 9 bases. V was pared by 0 bases and J by 5 bases, with 6 bases of the junction left unmatched. The CDR3 is 16 residues long. Germline V gives CDR1 SGHTA, CDR2 FQGTGA. The CDR3 spells CASSLTRGGAIDTQYF. In nucleotides, the CDR3 is TGTGCCAGCAGCTTAACGCGGGGGGGTGCGATAGATACGCAGTATTTT.

V gene TRBV6-5 combines with J gene TRBJ2-1; D unclear. The CDR3 sequence is 11 residues long. Trimming pared 7 bases from V and 12 bases from J, leaving 13 bases between. CDR1 is MNHEY, CDR2 SVGAGI, per germline. The CDR3 coding sequence is TGTGCCAGCACCTTTGGTAGCTTGCAGTTCTTC. It yields the protein CASTFGSLQFF.